The 4 T cell receptor beta chains below all came from one sample that was sequenced in a study of shared clonotypes between healthy human individuals. The assay was immunoSEQ multiplex PCR, and TCRdb's table has in-frame clones only and misses some. The table includes about 2.3 million clones, 80% to 95% detected once. Sequenced input: naive CD4+ T cells from PBMCs. Subset described: CD45RA+ positively selected. Receptors originate from a man between 18 and 29 years old in good health. Some clones in this sample may be carry-over from other donors' samples.

The chain is built from TRBV28 and TRBJ2-5; D might be TRBD2 (6 bases). Germline CDR1 MDHEN, CDR2 SYDVKM. Trimming took off 4 bases at V and 2 bases at J, with 14 bases between the two ends. The CDR3 contains 15 residues. The CDR3 coding sequence is TGTGCCAGCAGTTCGCAACTGGCGGGGCAAGAGACCCAGTACTTC. Encoded protein: CASSSQLAGQETQYF.

With regard to this clone: Distinct nucleotide sequences in the sample also encode this CDR3. The chain employs TRBV5-1 and TRBJ2-6; no clear D gene. Germline-derived CDR1 and CDR2 are SGHRS and YFSETQ. The ends were cut back, 4 bases at V and 0 bases at J, with 8 bases in the middle. The CDR3 is 15 residues long. The CDR3 spells CASSPPSSGANVLTF. The CDR3 region has the DNA TGCGCCAGCAGCCCCCCTAGCTCTGGGGCCAACGTCCTGACTTTC. The full variable domain, completed using reference TRBV5-1 and TRBJ2-6, is KAGVTQTPRYLIKTRGQQVTLSCSPISGHRSVSWYQQTPGQGLQFLFEYFSETQRNKGNFPGRFSGRQFSNSRSEMNVSTLELGDSALYLCASSPPSSGANVLTFGAGSRLTVL.

The J gene is TRBJ1-1, the V gene TRBV7-2, with D unresolved. CDR1 and CDR2 (germline): SGHTA, FQGNSA. V shed 5 bases and J shed 0 bases, with 13 bases lying between them. The length of the CDR3 is 15 residues. CDR3: CASSRAGNLNTEAFF. DNA for the CDR3: TGTGCCAGCAGCCGTGCGGGGAACCTGAACACTGAAGCTTTCTTT.

In DNA, the CDR3 is TGTGCCAGCAGTGCCCGACTAGCGGGAGGGAAGGAGTTCTTC. Protein sequence: CASSARLAGGKEFF. This chain joins TRBV28 and TRBJ2-1; 14 nucleotides match TRBD2. This CDR3 has 14 amino acids. V trimming: 5 bases; J trimming: 14 bases; junction bases outside the gene matches: 8. Germline loops: CDR1 MDHEN, CDR2 SYDVKM.